The 21 T cell receptor beta chains reported below all come from one sample, sequenced in a study of T cell responses to AZD1222 COVID-19 vaccine. Generated by immunoSEQ multiplex PCR, the TCRdb table keeps only in-frame clones and is missing some. Of around 140,000 clones detected, about 89% appear once; the ten largest clones hold 5% to 6.5%. Sequencing was performed on peripheral blood, taken on day 0 of AZD1222 vaccination. The source is an adult in good health.

This clone has just one count. This chain joins TRBV9 and TRBJ1-1; D might be TRBD1 (5 bases). Trimming shortened V by 3 bases and J by 10 bases, and 10 bases separated the two germline ends. The CDR3 contains 11 residues. Germline CDR1 SGDLS, CDR2 YYNGEE. The CDR3 DNA reads TGTGCCAGCAGCGGGGGCCGGGGAGCTTTCTTT. It is translated as CASSGGRGAFF.

V gene TRBV19 combines with J gene TRBJ2-5, with 8 bases matching TRBD2. The junction had 8 bases not matched to a gene; V was cut back by 1 base and J by 4 bases. Looked up from germline, CDR1 is LNHDA and CDR2 is SQIVND (reference sequence). CDR3 length equals 16 residues. CDR3 in amino acids: CASSIALSGGGETQYF. CDR3 nucleotide sequence: TGTGCCAGTAGTATAGCTTTAAGCGGGGGTGGAGAGACCCAGTACTTC.

The genes are TRBV10-3 and TRBJ1-1, with a possible D match to TRBD1 (6 bases). Trimming pared 11 bases from V and 3 bases from J, leaving 22 bases between. Germline CDR1 is ENHRY and CDR2 is SYGVKD. The CDR3 is 15 amino acids. The CDR3 here is CAANPGGGKHTEAFF. In nucleotides, the CDR3 is TGTGCCGCCAATCCAGGAGGGGGTAAGCACACTGAAGCTTTCTTT.

The chain employs TRBV5-1 and TRBJ2-3; possible D gene TRBD2, 5 bases. Trimming took off 10 bases at V and 8 bases at J, with 14 bases between the two ends. The CDR3 extends over 11 amino acids. From germline, CDR1 is SGHRS and CDR2 YFSETQ. Written as DNA, the CDR3 is TGCGCCCTGAGAGGGTGCGGTACGCAGTATTTT. Protein: CALRGCGTQYF.

This rearrangement joins TRBV11-2 to TRBJ2-1; 10 nucleotides align to TRBD2. The V gene's germline CDR1 is SGHAT and CDR2 FQNNGV. The CDR3 runs 16 residues. The J segment lost 0 bases and the V segment lost 5 bases, leaving 4 bases of the junction unmatched. Here the CDR3 DNA reads TGTGCCAGCAGCGTTAGCGGGGGGAGCTCCTACAATGAGCAGTTCTTC. It translates to CASSVSGGSSYNEQFF.

The V and J genes are TRBV14 and TRBJ1-2; 7 bases agree with TRBD1. The CDR3 spans 16 residues. Germline trimming cut 4 bases from V and 4 bases from J; bases unmatched to any gene: 12. Germline-derived CDR1 and CDR2 are SGHDN and FVKESK. CDR3 nucleotide sequence: TGTGCCAGCAGCCGGAGATCCGGGACAGTTTTCTATGGCTACACCTTC. It yields the protein CASSRRSGTVFYGYTF.

The chain links TRBV5-4 to TRBJ2-5; D not resolved. There are 13 residues in the CDR3. Per the germline V gene, CDR1 is SGHNT and CDR2 is YYREEE (reference sequence). V was clipped by 4 bases and J by 5 bases, with 12 bases between them. This CDR3 reads CASSSLPLETQYF. The CDR3 coding sequence is TGTGCCAGCAGCAGCCTCCCACTGGAGACCCAGTACTTC.

The chain carries TRBV30 and TRBJ2-1; D remains ambiguous. From germline, CDR1 is GTSNPN and CDR2 SVGIG (reference sequence). The CDR3 has 12 residues. With 0 bases removed from V and 9 bases from J, the gap between germline ends came to 9 bases. The CDR3 sequence: CAWSVQAGEQFF. CDR3 in DNA: TGTGCCTGGAGTGTACAAGCCGGTGAGCAGTTCTTC.

V and J are TRBV23-1 and TRBJ1-5; 7 bases are a match to TRBD1. TRBV23-1 is given ORF status, its function remaining uncertain. V lost 2 bases and J lost 11; bases outside the gene matches: 9. This CDR3 is 14 amino acids long. CDR3 DNA: TGCGCCAGCAGTCAACACCAACAGGGGCCGGCCCAGCATTTT. Amino acid sequence: CASSQHQQGPAQHF.

This sequence joins TRBV29-1 and TRBJ1-2; 10 nucleotides agree with TRBD1. The CDR3 is 16 residues long. V dropped 2 bases and J dropped 6; count of bases not matched to a gene: 12. CDR1 SQVTM and CDR2 ANQGSEA come from the germline V gene. CDR3 DNA: TGCAGCGTTGAAACGCCGGGACAGGGGTTGTTTGATGGCTACACCTTC. It is translated as CSVETPGQGLFDGYTF.

V gene TRBV12-3 or TRBV12-4 combines with J gene TRBJ2-2; 8 nucleotides align to TRBD1. The CDR3 is made up of 13 amino acids. V lost 8 bases and J lost 4; bases outside the gene matches: 3. CDR3 nucleotide sequence: TGTGCCAGCTCCAGGGGGCGCACCGGGGAGCTGTTTTTT. Translation: CASSRGRTGELFF.

The chain couples TRBV6-6 to TRBJ1-5, with D unclear. Trimming shortened V by 7 bases and J by 3 bases, and 19 bases separated the two germline ends. Germline-derived CDR1 and CDR2 are MNHNY and SVGAGI (reference sequence). The CDR3 sequence is 16 residues long. The CDR3 nucleotides are TGTGCCAGCAAAAGGTTTGACGGGCAGATCAATCAGCCCCAGCATTTT. Its translation is CASKRFDGQINQPQHF.

The V gene is TRBV5-1, the J gene TRBJ2-2; perhaps TRBD2 as D (6 bases). Germline V lookup: CDR1 SGHRS, CDR2 YFSETQ. The CDR3 loop spans 15 amino acids. Trimming took 0 bases from V and 5 from J, leaving 11 bases between them. CDR3: CASSLGPAGTGELFF. The CDR3 DNA reads TGCGCCAGCAGCTTGGGACCAGCGGGTACCGGGGAGCTGTTTTTT.

The chain carries TRBV5-5 and TRBJ2-6; D gene unclear. V was trimmed by 2 bases and J by 0 bases, leaving 6 bases between them. In germline, CDR1 is SGHKS, CDR2 YYEKEE (reference sequence). This CDR3 region has 15 residues. CDR3 bases: TGTGCCAGCAGCTTCCTTAGCTCTGGGGCCAACGTCCTGACTTTC. It codes for CASSFLSSGANVLTF.

The V gene is TRBV12-5, the J gene TRBJ2-2; D is unclear. The CDR3 is 12 amino acids. The V end was cut by 6 bases, the J end by 4 bases, with 6 bases between. Germline lookup yields CDR1 LGHNT and CDR2 FRNRAP. DNA for the CDR3: TGTGCTAGTGGGGAGCGCACCGGGGAGCTGTTTTTT. It translates to CASGERTGELFF.

The chain carries TRBV5-1 and TRBJ1-2, with TRBD1 matching 9 bases. Germline loops: CDR1 SGHRS, CDR2 YFSETQ. The CDR3 extends over 14 amino acids. Trimming cost V 4 bases and J 5 bases; bases outside gene matches: 6. The CDR3, as DNA: TGCGCCAGCAGCATCGGGACAGGGTATTATGGCTACACCTTC. Its protein is CASSIGTGYYGYTF.

To note about this clone: A read error is possible here, since a much larger clone lies one base away. The DNA for the CDR3 is TGTGCCAGCAGCCGGAACACTGAAGCTTTCTTT. Protein sequence: CASSRNTEAFF. The chain combines TRBV11-2 with TRBJ1-1, with D unresolved. Trimming cost V 5 bases and J 1 base, with 2 bases left between them. The CDR3 totals 11 residues. Per the germline V gene, CDR1 is SGHAT and CDR2 is FQNNGV.

V and J are TRBV6-5 and TRBJ1-1; D might be TRBD1 (5 bases). CDR3 length: 14 amino acids. The V gene lost 2 bases and the J gene lost 0 bases, with 7 bases spanning the gap. Germline values: CDR1 MNHEY, CDR2 SVGAGI. DNA for the CDR3: TGTGCCAGCAGTTACGAGGGACTGAACACTGAAGCTTTCTTT. Translated, it gives CASSYEGLNTEAFF.

The V and J genes are TRBV15 and TRBJ1-5; D is possibly TRBD1 (6 bases). The CDR3 is made up of 15 amino acids. CDR1 is LNHNV, CDR2 YYDKDF, per germline (reference sequence). Trimming pared 2 bases from V and 4 bases from J, leaving 12 bases between. The CDR3 sequence: CATSRIRGANQPQHF. CDR3 sequence (DNA): TGTGCCACCAGCAGAATTCGGGGGGCGAATCAGCCCCAGCATTTT.

The chain couples TRBV28 to TRBJ1-1; D may be TRBD1 (5 bases). The CDR3 is 14 residues long. CDR1 is MDHEN and CDR2 is SYDVKM in the germline V gene. Trimming removed 5 bases from V and 11 bases from J, with 21 bases in between. The chain's CDR3 is CASSPPGTALRAFF. CDR3 in DNA: TGTGCCAGCAGTCCTCCCGGGACTGCCTTGCGGGCTTTCTTT.

This clone was recorded a few times. The J gene is TRBJ1-2, the V gene TRBV19, with D unclear. V lost 3 bases to trimming and J lost 8 bases, with 13 bases between them. CDR3 length: 13 residues. CDR1 and CDR2 (germline): LNHDA, SQIVND (reference sequence). CDR3 DNA sequence: TGTGCCAGTAGTATTCCCCCCGGGTTCGGCTACACCTTC. This codes for CASSIPPGFGYTF.